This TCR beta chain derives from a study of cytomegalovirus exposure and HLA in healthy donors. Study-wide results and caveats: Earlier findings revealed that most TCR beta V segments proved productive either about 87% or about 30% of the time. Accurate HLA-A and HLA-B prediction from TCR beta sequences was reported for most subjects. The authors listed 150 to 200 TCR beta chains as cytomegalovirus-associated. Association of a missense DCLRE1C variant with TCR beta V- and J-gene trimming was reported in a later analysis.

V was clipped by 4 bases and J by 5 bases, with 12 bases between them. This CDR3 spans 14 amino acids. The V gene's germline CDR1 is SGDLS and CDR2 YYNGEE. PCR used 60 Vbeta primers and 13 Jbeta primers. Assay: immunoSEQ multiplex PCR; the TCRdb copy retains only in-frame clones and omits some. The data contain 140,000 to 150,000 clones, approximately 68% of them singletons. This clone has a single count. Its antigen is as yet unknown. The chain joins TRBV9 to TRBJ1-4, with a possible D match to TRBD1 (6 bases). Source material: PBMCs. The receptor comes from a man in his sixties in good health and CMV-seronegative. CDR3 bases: TGTGCCAGCAGCAGCAGGGGAGAGAATGAAAAACTGTTTTTT. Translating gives CASSSRGENEKLFF.